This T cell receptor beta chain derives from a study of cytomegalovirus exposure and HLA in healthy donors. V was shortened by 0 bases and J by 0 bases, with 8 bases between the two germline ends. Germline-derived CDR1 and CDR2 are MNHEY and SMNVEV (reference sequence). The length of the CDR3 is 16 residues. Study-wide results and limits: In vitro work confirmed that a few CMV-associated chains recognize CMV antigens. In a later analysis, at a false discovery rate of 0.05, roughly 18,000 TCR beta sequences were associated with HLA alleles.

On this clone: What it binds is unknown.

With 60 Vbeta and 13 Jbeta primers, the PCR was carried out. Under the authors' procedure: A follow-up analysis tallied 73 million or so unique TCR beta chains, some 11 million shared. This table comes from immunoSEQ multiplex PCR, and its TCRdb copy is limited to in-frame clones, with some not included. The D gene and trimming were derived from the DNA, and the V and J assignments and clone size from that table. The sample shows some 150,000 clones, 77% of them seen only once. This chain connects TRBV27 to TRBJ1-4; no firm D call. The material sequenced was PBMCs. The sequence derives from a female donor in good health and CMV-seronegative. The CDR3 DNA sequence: TGTGCCAGCAGTTTATCGCCAGACACAACTAATGAAAAACTGTTTTTT. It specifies CASSLSPDTTNEKLFF. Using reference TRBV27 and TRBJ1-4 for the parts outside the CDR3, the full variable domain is EAQVTQNPRYLITVTGKKLTVTCSQNMNHEYMSWYRQDPGLGLRQIYYSMNVEVTDKGDVPEGYKVSRKEKRNFPLILESPSPNQTSLYFCASSLSPDTTNEKLFFGSGTQLSVL.